The 13 T cell receptor beta chains listed next were all sequenced from one sample in a study of molecular identifiers for immune sequencing clone quantification (dated by TCRdb to the late 2010s). The protocol used for the library was PCR. Instrument on record: NextSeq 500. TCRdb ran its own pipeline on the public reads, namely fastp trimming at Q25 and MiXCR clone calling, and kept in-frame beta chains. When rows share a CDR3 protein, they turn into one entry using the most common DNA and genes. The sample profile shows hundreds of thousands of distinct CDR3 sequences; 25% of them were found once. Together, the top ten hold around 0.78% of the sample. Sequencing input: naive CD8+ T cells from blood, with Jurkat cell RNA spiked in. Per the publication, the cell subset or site label means: FACS-sorted CD8+CD4-CCR7+CD45RA+ naive T cells. These receptors all stem from a human donor in good health. Some libraries in this study had Jurkat cell RNA spiked in.

The rearrangement uses TRBV5-4 and TRBJ1-5; maybe TRBD1 (5 bases). The V gene's germline CDR1 is SGHNT and CDR2 YYREEE (reference sequence). Trimming cost V 0 bases and J 1 base, with 8 bases left between them. This CDR3 has 15 residues. In nucleotides, the CDR3 is TGTGCCAGCAGCTTGGGGGGCGAGAGCAATCAGCCCCAGCATTTT. Translating gives CASSLGGESNQPQHF. The variable domain in full, completed from reference TRBV5-4 and TRBJ1-5, reads ETGVTQSPTHLIKTRGQQVTLRCSSQSGHNTVSWYQQALGQGPQFIFQYYREEENGRGNFPPRFSGLQFPNYSSELNVNALELDDSALYLCASSLGGESNQPQHFGDGTRLSIL.

The chain recombines TRBV7-6 with TRBJ2-7; 9 bases are shared with TRBD2. This CDR3 region has 15 residues. The V and J ends lost 4 bases and 4 bases, in that order; junction bases with no gene match: 8. CDR1 is SGHVS and CDR2 is FNYEAQ in the germline V gene. CDR3 nucleotides: TGTGCCAGCAGCTATATAGCGGGAGATGCGTACGAGCAGTACTTC. Translating it yields CASSYIAGDAYEQYF.

The rearrangement joins TRBV7-9 to TRBJ1-1; tentative D call: TRBD1 (5 bases). The ends were cut back, 5 bases at V and 7 bases at J, with 14 bases in the middle. Per germline, CDR1 SEHNR and CDR2 FQNEAQ (reference sequence). The CDR3 contains 13 residues. In DNA form, the CDR3 reads TGTGCCAGCAGCGCTCCAGGGAGCATTGAAGCTTTCTTT. Protein: CASSAPGSIEAFF.

This clonotype was recorded at least ten times. The V and J genes are TRBV6-6 and TRBJ2-4, with 7 nucleotides matching TRBD1. Germline V lookup: CDR1 MNHNY, CDR2 SVGAGI (reference sequence). CDR3 length: 17 amino acids. Unmatched junction bases numbered 11, after V lost 6 bases and J lost 0 bases. The CDR3 reads CASREWTGPLAKNIQYF. The DNA of the CDR3 is TGTGCCAGCAGGGAGTGGACAGGACCCTTAGCCAAAAACATTCAGTACTTC.

This clonotype was observed a few times. V gene TRBV12-3 or TRBV12-4 combines with J gene TRBJ2-3, with TRBD1 matching 7 bases. With V trimmed by 5 bases and J by 2 bases, 4 bases remained unmatched. CDR3 length: 14 amino acids. In nucleotides, the CDR3 is TGTGCCAGCAGTCGGGACAGCATCACAGATACGCAGTATTTT. Translating gives CASSRDSITDTQYF.

This rearrangement joins TRBV6-5 to TRBJ1-5, with D perhaps matching TRBD1 (5 bases). Germline V lookup: CDR1 MNHEY, CDR2 SVGAGI. CDR3 length equals 15 residues. With 0 bases removed from V and 3 bases from J, the gap between germline ends came to 9 bases. CDR3 coding DNA: TGTGCCAGCAGTTACTCGGGGCAGTTCAATCAGCCCCAGCATTTT. Amino acid sequence: CASSYSGQFNQPQHF.

This clonotype was seen repeatedly, ten times or more. The J gene is TRBJ1-5, the V gene TRBV19; D ambiguous. Germline CDR1 is LNHDA and CDR2 is SQIVND (reference sequence). The CDR3 sequence is 14 residues long. Trimming shortened V by 6 bases and J by 6 bases, and 15 bases separated the two germline ends. The CDR3 protein is CASSPGSKLQPQHF. The CDR3 DNA reads TGTGCCAGTAGCCCCGGATCTAAGCTTCAGCCCCAGCATTTT.

This clonotype was seen ten or more times. The V and J genes are TRBV27 and TRBJ2-7; 7 bases are shared with TRBD1. There are 14 residues in the CDR3. With 0 bases clipped from V and 3 bases from J, the junction kept 2 bases outside the gene matches. Germline-derived CDR1 and CDR2 are MNHEY and SMNVEV (reference sequence). The CDR3 loop is CASSLSPGGYEQYF. The CDR3 bases are TGTGCCAGCAGTTTATCTCCAGGGGGCTACGAGCAGTACTTC.

This rearrangement joins TRBV27 to TRBJ1-5; D is ambiguous. The ends were cut back, 2 bases at V and 5 bases at J, with 10 bases in the middle. Per germline, CDR1 MNHEY and CDR2 SMNVEV (reference sequence). The CDR3 is made up of 14 amino acids. The CDR3 coding sequence is TGTGCCAGCAGTTTACTAGGGAGCGATCAGCCCCAGCATTTT. Translation gives CASSLLGSDQPQHF.

Many counts were recorded for this clonotype. The chain couples TRBV7-6 to TRBJ2-3, with D unclear. CDR1 SGHVS and CDR2 FNYEAQ come from the germline V gene. The CDR3 is 15 residues long. V was clipped by 4 bases and J by 0 bases, with 11 bases between them. This CDR3 reads CASSSPAESTDTQYF. In DNA, the CDR3 is TGTGCCAGCAGCTCCCCCGCGGAAAGCACAGATACGCAGTATTTT.

There are many counts of this clonotype. CDR3 nucleotide sequence: TGTGCCAGTAGTCTTCTAGCGACTAGCGGGACCTACGAGCAGTACTTC. Encoded protein: CASSLLATSGTYEQYF. This rearrangement joins TRBV19 to TRBJ2-7; 11 bases are a match to TRBD2. The germline V gene encodes CDR1 LNHDA and CDR2 SQIVND (reference sequence). The J segment lost 2 bases and the V segment lost 5 bases, leaving 8 bases of the junction unmatched. CDR3 length: 16 residues.

The chain recombines TRBV27 with TRBJ1-5, with a possible D match to TRBD1 (5 bases). This CDR3 contains 15 residues. Germline assignment: CDR1 MNHEY and CDR2 SMNVEV (reference sequence). V lost 3 bases, J lost 0 bases, and 9 bases lay in between. This CDR3 is CASSFSQGSNQPQHF. The CDR3 nucleotides read TGTGCCAGCAGTTTTTCGCAGGGTAGCAATCAGCCCCAGCATTTT.

The chain is built from TRBV12-3 or TRBV12-4 and TRBJ2-1; D ambiguous. With 5 bases removed from V and 8 bases from J, the gap between germline ends came to 10 bases. This CDR3 spans 12 amino acids. The CDR3 region has the DNA TGTGCCAGCAGTACCTCCCTGGATGAGCAGTTCTTC. Its protein is CASSTSLDEQFF.